This T cell receptor (beta chain) was identified during a study of T cells in Graves' hyperthyroidism and ophthalmopathy (dated by TCRdb to between 2018 and 2020). Looking at the study overall: TCR V-J signatures able to tell the groups apart were searched for in a discovery cohort of 95 to 100 patients, of whom 43 had Graves' ophthalmopathy and 57 had stable Graves' hyperthyroidism. After sampling, hyperthyroidism patients received methimazole starting at 30 mg daily, and ophthalmopathy patients received high-dose intravenous methylprednisolone. Whether ophthalmopathy could be predicted prospectively was tested in an independent validation cohort made up of about 20 hyperthyroidism patients plus 17 patients who later progressed to ophthalmopathy. For training and testing, the 100 or so patients in the discovery cohort were randomly divided in a 7:3 ratio. TCR Vbeta CDR3 sequencing of approximately 140 peripheral blood samples (43 ophthalmopathy, over 70 hyperthyroidism and approximately 17 progressor patients) is reported in the paper. Thyroid tissue and blood T-cell repertoires from more than five Graves' hyperthyroidism patients were also compared in the study.

The TCR beta CDR3 regions were amplified from the RNA transcripts. For the first round of RT-PCR on the TCR CDR3, the HTBI primer set was used together with the Qiagen OneStep RT-PCR kit. Libraries were constructed in a second round of multiplex PCR, after which size selection and purification were performed. Sequencing of the libraries was done on an Illumina HiSeq2000 using paired-end 100 bp reads. For the original study's pipeline: Raw data were processed with SOAPnuke, discarding reads with adapters, uncalled bases, mean Phred below 15, or no exact constant-primer or identifier match. COPE v1.2.5 was used to merge high-quality paired reads, and clonotypes were defined as unique nucleotide sequences. MiTCR v1.1 was used to align clonotypes to the IMGT TRBV, TRBD and TRBJ reference segments. The analysis included only V-J combinations with a frequency above 0.0001, which together covered approximately 99% of the repertoires. A TCS score was defined as the ratio between F50 (clonal expansion) and ExV (chaos), using BLOSUM62-based TCRdist between CDR3 peptides within each V-J. Welch's t-statistics and random forest reduced around 510 V-J features to roughly 13, which were used in a naive Bayes classifier (R e1071). The Morisita-Horn index was used to measure how similar the thyroid and blood repertoires were. The public reads were quality trimmed at Q25 with fastp and then assembled into clones with MiXCR by TCRdb, keeping productive beta chains. Rows merge per CDR3 protein into single entries with the most common DNA and genes. TCRdb assigned the V and J calls; the authors' analysis was not used. Present in this sample are around 620,000 distinct CDR3 sequences, roughly 46% of which were seen just once. The leading ten clones occupy around 20% of the sample.

The table lists this clonotype with many counts. The antigen this receptor binds is unknown. One base away there is no much larger clone; base qualities are not given. Exclusion was applied to patients with uncontrolled infections, other autoimmune diseases, pregnancy or lactation. Clinical symptoms, serum thyroxine and TRAb, thyroid ultrasound, and orbital computed tomography formed the basis for the diagnoses. Total RNA was extracted with Trizol reagent, and quality was checked on an Agilent 2100 Bioanalyzer. Study-level results and caveats: A model built on a 13 V-J signature distinguished ophthalmopathy from stable hyperthyroidism, reaching 87.88% sensitivity and 81% to 83% specificity in cross-validation and 80%/75% in testing. Most expanded thyroid clonotypes (frequency above 0.001) were also detected in blood, a finding suggesting that blood repertoires may reflect thyroid immune responses. No statistical method was used to fix the sample size in advance, and group allocation was not hidden from the investigators. During validation, the model predicted progression to ophthalmopathy a median of around 6 months ahead of onset, with 70.59% sensitivity and almost 75% specificity.

The germline V gene gives CDR1 as SGHRS and CDR2 as YFSETQ. The CDR3 measures 14 amino acids from cysteine to phenylalanine. Only CDR3 DNA remains: 42 bases, in frame from the first base. Compared with germline, V lacks 3 bases and J lacks 1 base; bases without a gene match: 1. The receptor was derived from an adult woman with Graves' disease, either hyperthyroidism or ophthalmopathy (not recorded which). The sequencing sample was made of peripheral blood or thyroid tissue (not recorded which). The V gene is TRBV5-1 and the J gene is TRBJ2-5; 9 bases in the middle match TRBD1. The sequenced DNA is TGCGCCAGCAGCTCGACAGGGGGCCAAGAGACCCAGTACTTC. It codes for CASSSTGGQETQYF.